This TCR beta chain is drawn from a study of T cell changes during pregnancy in multiple sclerosis. Trimming removed 2 bases from V and 2 bases from J, with 12 bases in between. The CDR3 totals 15 residues. CDR1 and CDR2 (germline): MGHRA, YSYEKL. The assay was immunoSEQ multiplex PCR, and TCRdb's table has in-frame clones only and misses some. The sample holds some 16,000 clones; 75% to 85% are singletons and the top ten take roughly 17%. This TCR derives from a female donor in good health, enrolled as a control in a pregnancy study. The specimen comprised CD8+ T cells from peripheral blood mononuclear cells, sampled after pregnancy. This sequence joins TRBV4-1 and TRBJ2-5, with D maybe TRBD2 (6 bases). The CDR3 reads CASSQRRAEQETQYF. The CDR3 DNA reads as TGCGCCAGCAGCCAAAGGAGGGCGGAACAAGAGACCCAGTACTTC.